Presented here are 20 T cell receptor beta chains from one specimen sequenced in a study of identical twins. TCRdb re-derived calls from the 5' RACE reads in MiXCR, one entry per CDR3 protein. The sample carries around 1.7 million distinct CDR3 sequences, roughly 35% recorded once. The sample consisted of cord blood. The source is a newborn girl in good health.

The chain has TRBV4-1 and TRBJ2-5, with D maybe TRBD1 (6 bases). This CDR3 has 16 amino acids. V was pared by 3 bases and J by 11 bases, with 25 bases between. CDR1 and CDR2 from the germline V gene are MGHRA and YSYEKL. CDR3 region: CASSHRQVGTYNEQYF. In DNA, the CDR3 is TGCGCCAGCAGCCACCGACAGGTAGGGACCTACAATGAGCAGTACTTC.

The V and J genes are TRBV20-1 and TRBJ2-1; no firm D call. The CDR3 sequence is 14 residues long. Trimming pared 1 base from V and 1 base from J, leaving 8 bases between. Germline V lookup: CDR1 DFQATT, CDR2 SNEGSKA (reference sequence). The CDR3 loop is CSARGLMSYNEQFF. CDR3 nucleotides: TGCAGTGCTAGAGGTCTAATGTCCTACAATGAGCAGTTCTTC.

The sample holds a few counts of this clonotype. CDR3 in amino acids: CASSPGHNYQPQHF. Written as DNA, the CDR3 is TGTGCCAGCAGTCCGGGACACAACTATCAGCCCCAGCATTTT. The chain employs TRBV12-3 or TRBV12-4 and TRBJ1-5; perhaps TRBD1 as D (6 bases). This CDR3 contains 14 residues. V was clipped by 5 bases and J by 5 bases, with 13 bases between them.

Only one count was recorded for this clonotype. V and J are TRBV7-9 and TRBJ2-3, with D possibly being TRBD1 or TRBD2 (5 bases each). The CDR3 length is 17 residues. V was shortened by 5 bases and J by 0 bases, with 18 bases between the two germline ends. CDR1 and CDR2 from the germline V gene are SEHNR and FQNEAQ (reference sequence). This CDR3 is CASSPVGRSTSTDTQYF. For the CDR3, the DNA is TGTGCCAGCAGCCCGGTGGGACGGTCAACTAGCACAGATACGCAGTATTTT.

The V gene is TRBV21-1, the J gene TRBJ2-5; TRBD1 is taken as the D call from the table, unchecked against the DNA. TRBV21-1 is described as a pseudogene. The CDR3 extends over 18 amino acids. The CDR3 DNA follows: TGTGCCAGCAGCAAAGGCGAAGGGGGCCCGGAATCCTACAATGAGCAGTACTTC. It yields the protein CASSKGEGGPESYNEQYF.

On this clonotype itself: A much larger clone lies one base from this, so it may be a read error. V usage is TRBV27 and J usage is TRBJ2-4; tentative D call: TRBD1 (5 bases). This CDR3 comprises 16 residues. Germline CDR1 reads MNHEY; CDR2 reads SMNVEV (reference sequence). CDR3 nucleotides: TGTGCCAGCAGTTTAGTGGCAGGGTTAGCCAAAAACGTTCAGTACTTC. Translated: CASSLVAGLAKNVQYF.

The CDR3 DNA reads as TGTGCCACCAGTGATTTGCACGGGGGTGGGGATGAGCAGTTCTTC. Residues: CATSDLHGGGDEQFF. The J gene is TRBJ2-1, the V gene TRBV24-1, with D possibly matching TRBD2 (6 bases). Per the germline V gene, CDR1 is KGHDR and CDR2 is SFDVKD. V was cut by 0 bases and J by 8 bases, with 13 bases left in between. The CDR3 runs 15 residues.

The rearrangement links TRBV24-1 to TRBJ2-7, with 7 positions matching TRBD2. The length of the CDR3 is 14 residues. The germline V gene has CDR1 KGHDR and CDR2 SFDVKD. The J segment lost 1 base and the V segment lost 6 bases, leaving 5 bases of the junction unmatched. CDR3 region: CATSPSGLSYEQYF. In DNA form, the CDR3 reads TGTGCCACCAGTCCTAGCGGTCTATCCTACGAGCAGTACTTC.

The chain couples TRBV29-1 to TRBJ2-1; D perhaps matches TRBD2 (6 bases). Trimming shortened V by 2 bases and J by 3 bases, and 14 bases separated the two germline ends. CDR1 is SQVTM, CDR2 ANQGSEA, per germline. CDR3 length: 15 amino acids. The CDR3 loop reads CSVEPGTAIYNEQFF. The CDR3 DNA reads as TGCAGCGTTGAACCCGGGACTGCTATCTACAATGAGCAGTTCTTC.

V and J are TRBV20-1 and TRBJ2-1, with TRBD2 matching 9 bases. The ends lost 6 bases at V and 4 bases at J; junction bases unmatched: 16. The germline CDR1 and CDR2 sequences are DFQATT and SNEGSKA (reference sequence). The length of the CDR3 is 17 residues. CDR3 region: CSANPSGRFSFYNEQFF. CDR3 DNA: TGCAGTGCAAACCCCAGCGGGAGGTTCAGCTTTTACAATGAGCAGTTCTTC.

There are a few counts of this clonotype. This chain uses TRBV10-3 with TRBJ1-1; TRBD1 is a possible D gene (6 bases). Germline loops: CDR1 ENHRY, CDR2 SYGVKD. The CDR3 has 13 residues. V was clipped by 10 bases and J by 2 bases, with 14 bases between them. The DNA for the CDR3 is TGTGCCAGTAAGACAGGCTTTAACACTGAAGCTTTCTTT. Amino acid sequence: CASKTGFNTEAFF.

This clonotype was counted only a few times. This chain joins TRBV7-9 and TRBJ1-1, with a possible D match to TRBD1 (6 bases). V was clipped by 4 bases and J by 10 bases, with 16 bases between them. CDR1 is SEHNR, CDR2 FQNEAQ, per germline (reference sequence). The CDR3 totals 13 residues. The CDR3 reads CASSSPVTGRAFF. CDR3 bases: TGTGCCAGCAGCTCACCGGTGACAGGTCGAGCTTTCTTT.

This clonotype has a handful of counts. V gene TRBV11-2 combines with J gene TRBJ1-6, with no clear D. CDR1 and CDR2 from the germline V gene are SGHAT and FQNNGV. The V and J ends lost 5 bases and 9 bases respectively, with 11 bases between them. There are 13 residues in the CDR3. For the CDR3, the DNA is TGTGCCAGCAGCCCAACCCCCTCTTCACCCCTCCACTTT. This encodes CASSPTPSSPLHF. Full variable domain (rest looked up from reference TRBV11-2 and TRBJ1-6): EAGVAQSPRYKIIEKRQSVAFWCNPISGHATLYWYQQILGQGPKLLIQFQNNGVVDDSQLPKDRFSAERLKGVDSTLKIQPAKLEDSAVYLCASSPTPSSPLHFGNGTRLTVT.

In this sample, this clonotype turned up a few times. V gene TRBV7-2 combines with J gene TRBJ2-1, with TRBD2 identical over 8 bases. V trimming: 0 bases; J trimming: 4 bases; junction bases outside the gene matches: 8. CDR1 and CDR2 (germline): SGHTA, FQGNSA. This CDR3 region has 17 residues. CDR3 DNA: TGTGCCAGCAGCTTAGCTGGTTTGCGGGGGGCGTACAATGAGCAGTTCTTC. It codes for CASSLAGLRGAYNEQFF.

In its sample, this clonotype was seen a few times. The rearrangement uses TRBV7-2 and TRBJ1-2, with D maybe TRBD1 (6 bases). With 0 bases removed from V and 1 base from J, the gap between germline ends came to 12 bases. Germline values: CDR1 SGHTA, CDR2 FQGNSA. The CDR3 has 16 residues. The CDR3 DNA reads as TGTGCCAGCAGCTTAGCCGTACAGGGAGTTAACTATGGCTACACCTTC. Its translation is CASSLAVQGVNYGYTF.

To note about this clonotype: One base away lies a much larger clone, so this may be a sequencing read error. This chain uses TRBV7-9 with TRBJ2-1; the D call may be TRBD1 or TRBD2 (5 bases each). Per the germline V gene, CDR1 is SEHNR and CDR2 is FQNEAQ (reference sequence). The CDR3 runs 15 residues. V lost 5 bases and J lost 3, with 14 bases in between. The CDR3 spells CASSPRGRIYNEQFF. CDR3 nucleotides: TGTGCCAGCAGCCCGAGGGGCCGTATCTACAATGAGCAGTTCTTC.

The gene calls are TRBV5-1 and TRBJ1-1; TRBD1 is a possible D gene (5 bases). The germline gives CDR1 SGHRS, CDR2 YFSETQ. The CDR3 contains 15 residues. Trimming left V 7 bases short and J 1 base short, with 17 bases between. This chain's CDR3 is CASFQGVGRNTEAFF. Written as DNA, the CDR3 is TGCGCCAGCTTCCAGGGTGTTGGGAGGAACACTGAAGCTTTCTTT.

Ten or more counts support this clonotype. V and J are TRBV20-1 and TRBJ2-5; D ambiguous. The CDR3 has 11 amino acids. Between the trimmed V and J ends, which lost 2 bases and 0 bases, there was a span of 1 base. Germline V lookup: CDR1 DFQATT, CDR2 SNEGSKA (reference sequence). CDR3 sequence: CSARHQETQYF. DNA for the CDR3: TGCAGTGCTAGACACCAAGAGACCCAGTACTTC.

CDR3 amino acids: CSYRGRREQYF. CDR3 DNA: TGCAGTTACAGGGGCCGTCGCGAGCAGTACTTC. V and J are TRBV20-1 and TRBJ2-7, with 7 nucleotides matching TRBD1. The CDR3 consists of 11 residues. Looked up from germline, CDR1 is DFQATT and CDR2 is SNEGSKA (reference sequence). V lost 8 bases and J lost 6; bases outside the gene matches: 7.

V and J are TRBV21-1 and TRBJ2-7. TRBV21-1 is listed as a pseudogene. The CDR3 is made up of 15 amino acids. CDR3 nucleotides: TGTGCCAGCAGCCCCCAGAGAGGGAGCTCCTACGAGCAGTACGTC. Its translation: CASSPQRGSSYEQYV.